The source of this T cell receptor beta chain is a study of naive and memory T cell subsets. Germline CDR1 reads MNHEY; CDR2 reads SMNVEV (reference sequence). This CDR3 region has 12 residues. V was shortened by 5 bases and J by 9 bases, with 14 bases between the two germline ends. General study points: TCR transcript changes with activation or differentiation may affect this RNA method.

This clonotype was counted between two and nine times. Antigen specificity is unknown. A UMI-containing oligonucleotide was joined by 3' ligation to the TCR cDNA template. Amplification of ligated cDNA took four PCR rounds with SP2 and nested alpha and beta constant primers. From the 5' RACE reads, TCRdb called clonotypes with MiXCR, one entry per CDR3 protein. Of tens of thousands of distinct CDR3 sequences listed, approximately 7.2% are singletons. This TCR was sampled from a male donor in good health. The chain employs TRBV27 and TRBJ2-7, with D possibly matching TRBD1 (5 bases). CDR3 in amino acids: CASSTDSFRQYF. The CDR3 nucleotides are TGTGCCAGCAGTACCGACAGCTTCAGGCAGTACTTC.